This T cell receptor (beta chain) was recorded in a study of blood T cell repertoires in COVID-19. The overall study: Collection of acute and convalescent COVID-19 samples took place in the United States, Italy and Spain. Sample material is recorded as cDNA or gDNA derived from T cells, B-cell-depleted T cells, or PBMCs.

The CDR3 runs to 15 residues. Unmatched junction bases numbered 14, after V lost 4 bases and J lost 15 bases. Germline values: CDR1 SGHRS, CDR2 YFSETQ. Produced via immunoSEQ multiplex PCR; TCRdb's table is partial and in-frame only. Of 55,000 to 75,000 clones listed, approximately 86% are singletons. The receptor's source is a human donor with active COVID-19. The donor label of this sample is uncertain. This chain connects TRBV5-1 to TRBJ2-1; 12 nucleotides align to TRBD2. Sequenced material: peripheral blood. This CDR3 reads CASSPGTSGQHRGFF. CDR3 sequence (DNA): TGCGCCAGCAGCCCAGGGACTAGCGGGCAACATAGAGGGTTCTTC.